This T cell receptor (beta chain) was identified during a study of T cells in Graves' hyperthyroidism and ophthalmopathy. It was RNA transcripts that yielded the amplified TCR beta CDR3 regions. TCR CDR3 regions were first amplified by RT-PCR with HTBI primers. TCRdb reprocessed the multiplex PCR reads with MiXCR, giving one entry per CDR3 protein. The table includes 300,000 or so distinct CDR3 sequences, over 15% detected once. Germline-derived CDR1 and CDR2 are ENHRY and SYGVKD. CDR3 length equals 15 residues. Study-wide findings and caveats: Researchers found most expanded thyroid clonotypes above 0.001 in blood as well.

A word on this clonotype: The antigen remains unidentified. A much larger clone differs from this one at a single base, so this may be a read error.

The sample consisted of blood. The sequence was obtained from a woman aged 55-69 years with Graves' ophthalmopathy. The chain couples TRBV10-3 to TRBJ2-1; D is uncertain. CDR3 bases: TGTGCCAGCAGTTACTCGTGGACCTCCTACAATGAGCAGTTCTTC. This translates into CASSYSWTSYNEQFF.